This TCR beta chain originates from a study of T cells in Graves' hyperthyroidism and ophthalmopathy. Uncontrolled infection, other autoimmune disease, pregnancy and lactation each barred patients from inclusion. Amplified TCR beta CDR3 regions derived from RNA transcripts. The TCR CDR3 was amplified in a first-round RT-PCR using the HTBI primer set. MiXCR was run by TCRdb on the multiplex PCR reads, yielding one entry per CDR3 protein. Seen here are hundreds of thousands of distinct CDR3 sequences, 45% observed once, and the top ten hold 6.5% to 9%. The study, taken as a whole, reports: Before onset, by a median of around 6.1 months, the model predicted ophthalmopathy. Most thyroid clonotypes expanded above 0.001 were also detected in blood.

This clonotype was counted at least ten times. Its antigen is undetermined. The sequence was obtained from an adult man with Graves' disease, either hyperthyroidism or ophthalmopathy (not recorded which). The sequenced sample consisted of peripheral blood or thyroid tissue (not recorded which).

CDR3 sequence (DNA): TGTGCTATGAAACTCTCCGGGCAGGTCTATGGCTACACCTTC. Its protein product is CAMKLSGQVYGYTF. J is TRBJ1-2 and V is TRBV2; D gene unclear. Germline values: CDR1 SNHLY, CDR2 FYNNEI. CDR3 length equals 14 residues. The full variable domain, rest sourced from reference TRBV2 and TRBJ1-2, is EPEVTQTPSHQVTQMGQEVILRCVPISNHLYFYWYRQILGQKVEFLVSFYNNEISEKSEIFDDQFSVERPDGSNFTLKIRSTKLEDSAMYFCAMKLSGQVYGYTFGSGTRLTVV.